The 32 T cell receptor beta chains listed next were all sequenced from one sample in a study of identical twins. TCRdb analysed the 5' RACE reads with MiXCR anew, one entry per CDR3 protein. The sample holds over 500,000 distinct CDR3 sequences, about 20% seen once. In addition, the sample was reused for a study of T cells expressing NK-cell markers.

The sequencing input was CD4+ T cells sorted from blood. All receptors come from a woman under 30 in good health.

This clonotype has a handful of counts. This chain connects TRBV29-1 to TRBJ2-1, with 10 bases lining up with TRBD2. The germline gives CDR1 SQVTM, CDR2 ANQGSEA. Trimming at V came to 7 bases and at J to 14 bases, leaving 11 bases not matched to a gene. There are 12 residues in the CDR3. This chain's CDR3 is CSARGLAGVEFF. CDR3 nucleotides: TGCAGCGCCAGAGGGCTAGCGGGAGTCGAGTTCTTC.

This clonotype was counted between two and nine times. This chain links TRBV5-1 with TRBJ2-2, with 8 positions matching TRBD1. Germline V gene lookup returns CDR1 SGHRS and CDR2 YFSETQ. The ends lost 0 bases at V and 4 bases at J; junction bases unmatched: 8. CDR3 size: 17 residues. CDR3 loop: CASSLVSAGGFTGELFF. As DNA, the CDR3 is TGCGCCAGCAGCTTGGTTAGCGCAGGGGGCTTCACCGGGGAGCTGTTTTTT. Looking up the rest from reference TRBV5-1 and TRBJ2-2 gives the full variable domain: KAGVTQTPRYLIKTRGQQVTLSCSPISGHRSVSWYQQTPGQGLQFLFEYFSETQRNKGNFPGRFSGRQFSNSRSEMNVSTLELGDSALYLCASSLVSAGGFTGELFFGEGSRLTVL.

The CDR3 nucleotides read TGTGCCAGCAGTTACCGGTTACGGGAGACCCAGTACTTC. It codes for CASSYRLRETQYF. V gene TRBV12-3 or TRBV12-4 combines with J gene TRBJ2-5; the D is unclear. The CDR3 is 13 residues long. Between the trimmed V and J ends, which lost 4 bases and 5 bases, there was a span of 11 bases.

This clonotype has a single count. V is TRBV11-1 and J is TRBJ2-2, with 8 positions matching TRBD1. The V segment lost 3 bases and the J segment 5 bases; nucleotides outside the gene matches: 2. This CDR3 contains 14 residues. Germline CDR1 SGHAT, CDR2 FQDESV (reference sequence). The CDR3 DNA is TGTGCCAGCAGCTTGGGACAGGCGACCGGGGAGCTGTTTTTT. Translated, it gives CASSLGQATGELFF.

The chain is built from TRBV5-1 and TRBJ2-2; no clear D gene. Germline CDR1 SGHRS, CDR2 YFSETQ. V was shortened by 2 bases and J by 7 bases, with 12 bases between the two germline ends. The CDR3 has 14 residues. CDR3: CASSLVYSVGELFF. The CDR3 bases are TGCGCCAGCAGCTTAGTGTATTCGGTCGGGGAGCTGTTTTTT.

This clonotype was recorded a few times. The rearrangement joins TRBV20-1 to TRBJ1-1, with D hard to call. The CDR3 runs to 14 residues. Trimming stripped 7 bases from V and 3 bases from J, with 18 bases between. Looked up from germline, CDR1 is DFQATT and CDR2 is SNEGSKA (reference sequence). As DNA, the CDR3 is TGCAGTGTCGCGCCCTTAGCGCGGCACACTGAAGCTTTCTTT. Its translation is CSVAPLARHTEAFF.

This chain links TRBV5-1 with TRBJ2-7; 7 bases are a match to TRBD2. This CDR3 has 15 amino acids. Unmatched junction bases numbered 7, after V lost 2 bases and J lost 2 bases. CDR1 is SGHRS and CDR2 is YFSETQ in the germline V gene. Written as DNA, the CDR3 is TGCGCCAGCAGCTTCAAAGGGGACTATCCCTACGAGCAGTACTTC. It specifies CASSFKGDYPYEQYF.

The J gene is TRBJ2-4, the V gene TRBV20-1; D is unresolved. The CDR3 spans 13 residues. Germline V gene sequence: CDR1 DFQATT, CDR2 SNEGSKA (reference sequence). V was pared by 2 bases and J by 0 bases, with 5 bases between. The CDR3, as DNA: TGCAGTGCTAGATTTGAAGCCAAAAACATTCAGTACTTC. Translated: CSARFEAKNIQYF.

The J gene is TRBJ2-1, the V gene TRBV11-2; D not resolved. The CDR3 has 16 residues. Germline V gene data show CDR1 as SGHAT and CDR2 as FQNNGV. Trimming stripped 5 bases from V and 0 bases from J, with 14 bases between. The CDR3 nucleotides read TGTGCCAGCAGCGCGCGAAGTTCGAGCTCCTACAATGAGCAGTTCTTC. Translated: CASSARSSSSYNEQFF. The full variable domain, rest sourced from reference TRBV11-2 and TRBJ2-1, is EAGVAQSPRYKIIEKRQSVAFWCNPISGHATLYWYQQILGQGPKLLIQFQNNGVVDDSQLPKDRFSAERLKGVDSTLKIQPAKLEDSAVYLCASSARSSSSYNEQFFGPGTRLTVL.

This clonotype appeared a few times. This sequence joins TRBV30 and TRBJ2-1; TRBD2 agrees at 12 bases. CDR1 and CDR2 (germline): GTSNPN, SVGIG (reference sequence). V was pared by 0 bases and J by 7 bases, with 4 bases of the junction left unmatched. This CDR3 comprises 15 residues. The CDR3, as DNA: TGTGCCTGGAGTGTAGGTCTAGCGGGAGGGAATGAGCAGTTCTTC. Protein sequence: CAWSVGLAGGNEQFF.

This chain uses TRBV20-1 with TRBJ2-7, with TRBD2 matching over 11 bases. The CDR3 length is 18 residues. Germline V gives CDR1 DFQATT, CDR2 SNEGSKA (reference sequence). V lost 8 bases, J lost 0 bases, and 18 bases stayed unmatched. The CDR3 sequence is CSLGGRGLAVDSSYEQYF. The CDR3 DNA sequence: TGCAGTCTGGGGGGGAGGGGACTAGCGGTCGACAGCTCCTACGAGCAGTACTTC.

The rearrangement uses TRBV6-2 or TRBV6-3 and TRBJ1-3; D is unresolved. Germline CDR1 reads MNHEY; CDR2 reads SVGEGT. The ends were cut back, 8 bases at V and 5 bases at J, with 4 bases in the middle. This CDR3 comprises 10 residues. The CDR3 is CASGRNTIYF. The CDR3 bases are TGTGCCAGCGGCCGAAACACCATATATTTT.

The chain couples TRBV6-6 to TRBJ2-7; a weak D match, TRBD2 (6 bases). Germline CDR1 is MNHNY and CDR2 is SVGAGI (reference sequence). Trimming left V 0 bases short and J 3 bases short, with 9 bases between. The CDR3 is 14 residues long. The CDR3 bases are TGTGCCAGCAGTTACTCGTTGGGAGGCTACGAGCAGTACTTC. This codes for CASSYSLGGYEQYF.

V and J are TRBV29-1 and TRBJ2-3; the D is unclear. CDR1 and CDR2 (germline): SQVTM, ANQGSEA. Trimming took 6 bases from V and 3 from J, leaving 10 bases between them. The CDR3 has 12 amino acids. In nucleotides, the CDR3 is TGCAGCGTCACAACTGGGACAGATACGCAGTATTTT. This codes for CSVTTGTDTQYF.

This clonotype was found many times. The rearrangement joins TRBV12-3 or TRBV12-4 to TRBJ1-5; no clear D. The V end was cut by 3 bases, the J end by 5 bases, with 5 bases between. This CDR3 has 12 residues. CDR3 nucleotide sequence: TGTGCCAGCAGTTTCTCCCATCAGCCCCAGCATTTT. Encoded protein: CASSFSHQPQHF.

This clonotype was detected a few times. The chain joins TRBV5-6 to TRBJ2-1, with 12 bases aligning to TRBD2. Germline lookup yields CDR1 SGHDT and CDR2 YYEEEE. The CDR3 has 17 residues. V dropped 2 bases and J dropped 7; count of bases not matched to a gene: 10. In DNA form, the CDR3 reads TGTGCCAGCAGCTTTTTGGGACTAGCGGGCTCTCGGAATGAGCAGTTCTTC. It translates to CASSFLGLAGSRNEQFF.

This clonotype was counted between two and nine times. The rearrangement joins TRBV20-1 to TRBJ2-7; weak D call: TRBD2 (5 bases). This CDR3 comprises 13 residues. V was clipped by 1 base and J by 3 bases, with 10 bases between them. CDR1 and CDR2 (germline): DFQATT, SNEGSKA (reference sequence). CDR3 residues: CSARGGGFYEQYF. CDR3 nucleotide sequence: TGCAGTGCTAGAGGTGGAGGATTCTACGAGCAGTACTTC.

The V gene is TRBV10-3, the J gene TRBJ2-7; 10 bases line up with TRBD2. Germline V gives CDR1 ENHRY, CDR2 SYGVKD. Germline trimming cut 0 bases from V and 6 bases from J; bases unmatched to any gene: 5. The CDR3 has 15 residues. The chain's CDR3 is CAISESLAGVFEQYF. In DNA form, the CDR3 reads TGTGCCATCAGTGAGTCCCTAGCGGGAGTTTTCGAGCAGTACTTC.

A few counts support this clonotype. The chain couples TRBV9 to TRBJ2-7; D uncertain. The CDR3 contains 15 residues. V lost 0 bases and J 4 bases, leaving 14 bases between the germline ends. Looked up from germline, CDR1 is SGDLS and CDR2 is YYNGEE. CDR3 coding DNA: TGTGCCAGCAGCGTAGCGGGCCAGAATTTTTACGAGCAGTACTTC. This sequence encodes CASSVAGQNFYEQYF.

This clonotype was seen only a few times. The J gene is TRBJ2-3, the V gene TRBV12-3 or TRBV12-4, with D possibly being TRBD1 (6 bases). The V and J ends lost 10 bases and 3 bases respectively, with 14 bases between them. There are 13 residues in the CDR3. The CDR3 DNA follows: TGTGCCACCAGGAATAGGGGGACAGATACGCAGTATTTT. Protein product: CATRNRGTDTQYF.

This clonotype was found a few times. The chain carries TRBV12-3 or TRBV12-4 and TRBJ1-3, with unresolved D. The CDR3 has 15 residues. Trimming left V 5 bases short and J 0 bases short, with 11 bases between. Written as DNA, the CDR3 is TGTGCCAGCAGTCCGCTGCCGAGCTCTGGAAACACCATATATTTT. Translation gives CASSPLPSSGNTIYF.

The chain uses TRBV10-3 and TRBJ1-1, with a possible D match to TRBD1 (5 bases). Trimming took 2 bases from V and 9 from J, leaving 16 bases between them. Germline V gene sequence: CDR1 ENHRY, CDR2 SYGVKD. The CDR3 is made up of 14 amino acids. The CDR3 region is CAISEVVARGQAFF. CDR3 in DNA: TGTGCCATCAGTGAGGTAGTGGCGAGGGGACAAGCTTTCTTT.

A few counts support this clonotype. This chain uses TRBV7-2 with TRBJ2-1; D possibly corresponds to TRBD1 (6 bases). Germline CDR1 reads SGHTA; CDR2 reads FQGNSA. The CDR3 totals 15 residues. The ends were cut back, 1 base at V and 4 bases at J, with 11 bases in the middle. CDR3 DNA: TGTGCCAGCAGCTTAGGCTGGGGGCCATACAATGAGCAGTTCTTC. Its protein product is CASSLGWGPYNEQFF.

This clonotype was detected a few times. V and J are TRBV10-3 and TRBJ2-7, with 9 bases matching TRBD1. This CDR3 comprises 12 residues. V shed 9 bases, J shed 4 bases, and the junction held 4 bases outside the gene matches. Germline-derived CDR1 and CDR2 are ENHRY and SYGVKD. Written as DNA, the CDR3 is TGTGCCATTGGACAGGGGTTATACGAGCAGTACTTC. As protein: CAIGQGLYEQYF.

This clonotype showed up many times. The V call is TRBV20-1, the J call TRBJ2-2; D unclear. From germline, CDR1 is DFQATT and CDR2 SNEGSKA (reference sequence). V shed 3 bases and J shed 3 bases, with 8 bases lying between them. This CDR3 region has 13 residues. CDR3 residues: CSARDGHTGELFF. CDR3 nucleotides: TGCAGTGCTAGGGACGGCCACACCGGGGAGCTGTTTTTT.

For the CDR3, the DNA is TGTGCCAGCAGTCCCTCCGGGAGCCTTGCCTACGAGCAGTACTTC. Translated: CASSPSGSLAYEQYF. The chain recombines TRBV27 with TRBJ2-7, with D perhaps TRBD2 (6 bases). CDR3 length equals 15 residues. Germline CDR1 and CDR2: MNHEY and SMNVEV (reference sequence). V lost 5 bases and J lost 2, with 16 bases in between.

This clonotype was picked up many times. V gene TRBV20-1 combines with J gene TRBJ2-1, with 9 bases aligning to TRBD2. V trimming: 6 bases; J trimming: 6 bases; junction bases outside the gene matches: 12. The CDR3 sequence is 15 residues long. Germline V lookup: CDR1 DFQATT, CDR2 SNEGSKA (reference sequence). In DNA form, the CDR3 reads TGCAGTGCGAGATCCGGGACTAGCCTTCTCAATGAGCAGTTCTTC. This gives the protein CSARSGTSLLNEQFF.

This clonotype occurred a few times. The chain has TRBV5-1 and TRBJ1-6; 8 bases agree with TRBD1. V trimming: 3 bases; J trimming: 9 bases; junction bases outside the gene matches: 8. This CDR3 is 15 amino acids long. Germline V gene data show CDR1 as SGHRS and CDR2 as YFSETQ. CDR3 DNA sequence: TGCGCCAGCAGCTGGCGGACAGGGAGAAGTTCACCCCTCCACTTT. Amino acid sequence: CASSWRTGRSSPLHF.

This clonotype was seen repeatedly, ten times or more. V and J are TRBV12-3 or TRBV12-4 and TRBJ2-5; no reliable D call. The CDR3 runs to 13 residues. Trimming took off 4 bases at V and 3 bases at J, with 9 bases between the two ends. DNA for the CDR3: TGTGCCAGCAGTTCTGGTGTAAAAGAGACCCAGTACTTC. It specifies CASSSGVKETQYF.

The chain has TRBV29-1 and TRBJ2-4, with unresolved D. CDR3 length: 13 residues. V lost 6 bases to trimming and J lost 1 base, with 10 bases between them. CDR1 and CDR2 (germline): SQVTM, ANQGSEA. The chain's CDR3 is CSVAYWAKNIQYF. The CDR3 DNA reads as TGCAGCGTGGCTTACTGGGCCAAAAACATTCAGTACTTC.

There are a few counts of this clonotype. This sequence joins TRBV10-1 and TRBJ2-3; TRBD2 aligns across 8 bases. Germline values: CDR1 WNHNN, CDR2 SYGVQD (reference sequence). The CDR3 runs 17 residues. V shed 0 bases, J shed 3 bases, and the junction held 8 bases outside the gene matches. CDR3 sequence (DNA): TGCGCCAGCAGTGAGTCCCCAAGTAGCGGGACAACAGATACGCAGTATTTT. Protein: CASSESPSSGTTDTQYF.

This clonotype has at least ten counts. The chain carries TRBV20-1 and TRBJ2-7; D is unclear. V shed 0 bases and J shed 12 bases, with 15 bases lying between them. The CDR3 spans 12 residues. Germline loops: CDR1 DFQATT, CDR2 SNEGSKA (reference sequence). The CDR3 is CSARDPPGHWYF. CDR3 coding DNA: TGCAGTGCTAGAGATCCCCCCGGGCATTGGTACTTC.